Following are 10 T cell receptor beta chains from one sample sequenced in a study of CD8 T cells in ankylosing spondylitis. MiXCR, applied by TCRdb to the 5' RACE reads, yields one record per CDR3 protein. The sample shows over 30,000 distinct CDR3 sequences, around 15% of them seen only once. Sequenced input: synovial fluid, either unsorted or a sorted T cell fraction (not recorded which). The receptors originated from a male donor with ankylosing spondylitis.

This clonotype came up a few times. CDR3 in amino acids: CASSPYPGRFAYEQYF. The DNA for the CDR3 is TGTGCCAGCAGTCCTTACCCGGGAAGATTCGCCTACGAGCAGTACTTC. This chain uses TRBV27 with TRBJ2-7; a possible D gene is TRBD2 (5 bases). The CDR3 has 16 amino acids. The germline V gene has CDR1 MNHEY and CDR2 SMNVEV (reference sequence). V gave up 5 bases and J gave up 2 bases, with 19 bases separating them.

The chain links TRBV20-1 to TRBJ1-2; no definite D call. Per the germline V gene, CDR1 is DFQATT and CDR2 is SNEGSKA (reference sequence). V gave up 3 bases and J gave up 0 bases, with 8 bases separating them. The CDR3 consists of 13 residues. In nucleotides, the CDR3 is TGCAGTGCTAGCCTGCCAACTAACTATGGCTACACCTTC. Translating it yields CSASLPTNYGYTF.

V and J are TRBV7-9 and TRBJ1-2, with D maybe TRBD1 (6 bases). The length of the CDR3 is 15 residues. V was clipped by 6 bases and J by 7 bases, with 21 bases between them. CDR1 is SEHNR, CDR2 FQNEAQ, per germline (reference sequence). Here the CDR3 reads CASRQTGNVSVGYTF. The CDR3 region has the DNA TGTGCCAGCAGACAAACAGGGAATGTGAGCGTTGGCTACACCTTC.

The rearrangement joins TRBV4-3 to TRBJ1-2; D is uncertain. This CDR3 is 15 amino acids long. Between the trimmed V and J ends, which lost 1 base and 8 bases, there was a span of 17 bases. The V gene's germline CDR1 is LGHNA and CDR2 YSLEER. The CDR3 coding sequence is TGCGCCAGCAGCCAAGTATACGGTAGCCCAGGCGGCTACACCTTC. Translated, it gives CASSQVYGSPGGYTF.

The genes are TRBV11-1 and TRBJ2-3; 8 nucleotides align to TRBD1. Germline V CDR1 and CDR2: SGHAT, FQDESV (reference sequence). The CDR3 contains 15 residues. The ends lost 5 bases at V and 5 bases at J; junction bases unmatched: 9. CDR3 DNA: TGTGCCAGCAGCCGCGACAGGGGAGATGGAGATACGCAGTATTTT. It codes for CASSRDRGDGDTQYF.

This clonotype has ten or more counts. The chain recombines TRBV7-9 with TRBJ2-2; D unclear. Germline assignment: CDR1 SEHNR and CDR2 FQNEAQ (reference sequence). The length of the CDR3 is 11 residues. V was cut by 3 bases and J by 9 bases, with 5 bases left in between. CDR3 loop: CASSFWRELFF. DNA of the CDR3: TGTGCCAGCAGCTTCTGGAGGGAGCTGTTTTTT.

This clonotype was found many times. This CDR3 reads CASSLGAAQNYGYTF. The CDR3 DNA sequence: TGCGCCAGCAGCCTAGGGGCGGCTCAGAACTATGGCTACACCTTC. The chain uses TRBV5-1 and TRBJ1-2, with D tentatively TRBD1 (5 bases). In germline, CDR1 is SGHRS, CDR2 YFSETQ. This CDR3 is 15 amino acids long. Trimming left V 4 bases short and J 2 bases short, with 15 bases between.

This CDR3 reads CASSPSRGLTYGNTIYF. The CDR3 coding sequence is TGTGCCAGCAGCCCCTCTAGGGGGTTGACCTACGGAAACACCATATATTTT. The chain couples TRBV3-1 to TRBJ1-3; TRBD1 is a possible D gene (6 bases). The CDR3 covers 17 residues. Germline V CDR1 and CDR2: LGHDT, YNNKEL (reference sequence). V was shortened by 4 bases and J by 4 bases, with 20 bases between the two germline ends.

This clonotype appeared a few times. CDR3 DNA sequence: TGTGCCAGCAGTTTACCGGGACAGGGGGCCCTCGGGTACGAGCAGTACTTC. Amino acids: CASSLPGQGALGYEQYF. This chain links TRBV28 with TRBJ2-7, with TRBD1 matching 12 bases. Germline-derived CDR1 and CDR2 are MDHEN and SYDVKM. With V trimmed by 2 bases and J by 4 bases, 9 bases remained unmatched. The CDR3 length is 17 residues. Combining the CDR3 with reference TRBV28 and TRBJ2-7 gives the whole variable domain DVKVTQSSRYLVKRTGEKVFLECVQDMDHENMFWYRQDPGLGLRLIYFSYDVKMKEKGDIPEGYSVSREKKERFSLILESASTNQTSMYLCASSLPGQGALGYEQYFGPGTRLTVT.

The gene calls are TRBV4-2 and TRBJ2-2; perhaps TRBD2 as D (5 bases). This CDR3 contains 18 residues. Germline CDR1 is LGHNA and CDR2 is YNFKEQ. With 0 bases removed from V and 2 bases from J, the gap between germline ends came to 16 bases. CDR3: CASSQEWIRLANTGELFF. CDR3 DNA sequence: TGTGCCAGCAGCCAAGAATGGATCAGGCTAGCAAACACCGGGGAGCTGTTTTTT.